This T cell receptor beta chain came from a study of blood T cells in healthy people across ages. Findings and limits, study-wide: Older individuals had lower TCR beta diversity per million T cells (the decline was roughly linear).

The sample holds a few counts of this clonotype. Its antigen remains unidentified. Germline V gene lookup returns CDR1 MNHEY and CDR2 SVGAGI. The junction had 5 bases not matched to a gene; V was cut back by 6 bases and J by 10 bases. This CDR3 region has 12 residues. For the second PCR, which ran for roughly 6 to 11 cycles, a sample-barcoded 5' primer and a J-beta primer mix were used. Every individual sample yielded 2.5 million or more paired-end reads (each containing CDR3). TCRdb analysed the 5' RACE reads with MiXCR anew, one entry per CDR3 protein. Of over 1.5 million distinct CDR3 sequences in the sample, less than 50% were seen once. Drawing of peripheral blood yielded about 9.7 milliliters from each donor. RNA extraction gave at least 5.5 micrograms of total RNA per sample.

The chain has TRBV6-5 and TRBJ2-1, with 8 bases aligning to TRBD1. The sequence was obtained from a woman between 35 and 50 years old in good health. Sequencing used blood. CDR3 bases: TGTGCCAGCAGCGGACAGGGTAGGGAGCAGTTCTTC. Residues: CASSGQGREQFF.